The 22 T cell receptor beta chains below were found in one sample sequenced in a study of T cells after yellow fever vaccination. TCRdb redid the calling of the 5' RACE reads with MiXCR, one entry per CDR3 protein. Here the sample spans some 340,000 distinct CDR3 sequences, roughly a tenth being singletons. Sequencing used CD4+ T cells sorted from PBMCs, obtained 45 days after the yellow fever booster vaccination. The receptors originated from a man aged 18 to 29 who received the YFV17D yellow fever vaccine.

This clonotype was counted only a few times. The rearrangement uses TRBV6-5 and TRBJ1-2, with D tentatively TRBD1 (5 bases). The CDR3 sequence is 14 residues long. Per germline, CDR1 MNHEY and CDR2 SVGAGI. Trimming pared 2 bases from V and 4 bases from J, leaving 11 bases between. DNA for the CDR3: TGTGCCAGCAGTTACAGGCGGGACGGCTATGGCTACACCTTC. Its protein product is CASSYRRDGYGYTF.

This clonotype was observed many times. This rearrangement joins TRBV4-3 to TRBJ1-5; no clear D gene. The CDR3 has 15 amino acids. The V end lost 0 bases, the J end lost 11 bases, and 17 bases lay between the germline ends. Germline V lookup: CDR1 LGHNA, CDR2 YSLEER. The CDR3 region is CASSQDLTPQWAQHF. The CDR3 DNA sequence: TGCGCCAGCAGCCAAGATCTCACGCCCCAATGGGCCCAGCATTTT.

This clonotype was picked up many times. V and J are TRBV5-6 and TRBJ2-7, with TRBD1 matching over 7 bases. This CDR3 region has 15 residues. Germline-derived CDR1 and CDR2 are SGHDT and YYEEEE. V shed 0 bases, J shed 3 bases, and the junction held 6 bases outside the gene matches. The CDR3 spells CASSLVGTVVYEQYF. The CDR3 nucleotides are TGTGCCAGCAGCTTGGTCGGGACAGTGGTCTACGAGCAGTACTTC.

The table lists this clonotype with a few counts. J is TRBJ2-7 and V is TRBV28; no clear D. There are 13 residues in the CDR3. Germline CDR1 and CDR2: MDHEN and SYDVKM. The V gene lost 4 bases and the J gene lost 8 bases, with 15 bases spanning the gap. DNA for the CDR3: TGTGCCAGCAGTTCGTCGGGCAGGTCCAAGCAGTACGTC. Its protein product is CASSSSGRSKQYV.

This clonotype was counted between two and nine times. The chain carries TRBV7-9 and TRBJ1-4; no definite D call. Trimming removed 4 bases at V and 1 base at J, with 7 bases between. CDR1 SEHNR and CDR2 FQNEAQ come from the germline V gene (reference sequence). The CDR3 loop spans 14 amino acids. The CDR3 DNA reads as TGTGCCAGCAGCTCTCGGGGAACTAATGAAAAACTGTTTTTT. It yields the protein CASSSRGTNEKLFF.

This clonotype was seen many times. This chain connects TRBV20-1 to TRBJ2-5; the D is unclear. V dropped 1 base and J dropped 4 bases, with 7 bases sitting between them. CDR3 length: 12 amino acids. Germline V gene data show CDR1 as DFQATT and CDR2 as SNEGSKA (reference sequence). CDR3 region: CSARGLGETQYF. DNA for the CDR3: TGCAGTGCTAGAGGGTTGGGAGAGACCCAGTACTTC.

This clonotype has a handful of counts. The chain is built from TRBV5-1 and TRBJ2-7; D is unresolved. Trimming removed 4 bases from V and 2 bases from J, with 10 bases in between. Germline V gives CDR1 SGHRS, CDR2 YFSETQ. The CDR3 runs to 13 residues. CDR3 loop: CASSLRSTYEQYF. In nucleotides, the CDR3 is TGCGCCAGCAGCCTAAGGTCTACCTACGAGCAGTACTTC.

The table lists this clonotype with a few counts. V and J are TRBV7-9 and TRBJ2-1; D unclear. The length of the CDR3 is 14 residues. V gave up 1 base and J gave up 6 bases, with 10 bases separating them. Germline V gene data show CDR1 as SEHNR and CDR2 as FQNEAQ (reference sequence). Here the CDR3 reads CASSLGYSLNEQFF. The CDR3 DNA follows: TGTGCCAGCAGCTTAGGGTATAGCCTCAATGAGCAGTTCTTC. Looking up the rest from reference TRBV7-9 and TRBJ2-1 gives the full variable domain: DTGVSQNPRHKITKRGQNVTFRCDPISEHNRLYWYRQTLGQGPEFLTYFQNEAQLEKSRLLSDRFSAERPKGSFSTLEIQRTEQGDSAMYLCASSLGYSLNEQFFGPGTRLTVL.

The gene calls are TRBV20-1 and TRBJ2-2, with D possibly TRBD1 on 6 matching bases. Germline V CDR1 and CDR2: DFQATT, SNEGSKA (reference sequence). This CDR3 contains 15 residues. Trimming removed 0 bases at V and 0 bases at J, with 8 bases between. In DNA, the CDR3 is TGCAGTGCTAGAGAGGGGGCGACGAACACCGGGGAGCTGTTTTTT. It codes for CSAREGATNTGELFF.

V usage is TRBV5-1 and J usage is TRBJ1-6, with D possibly being TRBD1 (5 bases). CDR1 and CDR2 (germline): SGHRS, YFSETQ. V gave up 0 bases and J gave up 10 bases, with 14 bases separating them. The CDR3 runs to 15 residues. Here the CDR3 reads CASSLDGRVDSPLHF. The CDR3 DNA reads as TGCGCCAGCAGCTTGGATGGCAGGGTGGACTCACCCCTCCACTTT.

Here the CDR3 DNA reads TGTGCCAGCTTTGGCACAGATACGCAGTATTTT. Amino acids: CASFGTDTQYF. The chain has TRBV18 and TRBJ2-3; D ambiguous. Germline V CDR1 and CDR2: KGHSH, LQKENI. The V gene lost 7 bases and the J gene lost 1 base, with 3 bases spanning the gap. This CDR3 has 11 amino acids.

J is TRBJ2-2 and V is TRBV5-5, with 8 bases fitting TRBD1. V was pared by 4 bases and J by 8 bases, with 7 bases of the junction left unmatched. The CDR3 has 14 residues. CDR1 is SGHKS, CDR2 YYEKEE, per germline (reference sequence). The CDR3 protein is CASSRGQVEGELFF. Written as DNA, the CDR3 is TGTGCCAGCAGCCGGGGACAGGTCGAAGGGGAGCTGTTTTTT.

J is TRBJ2-7 and V is TRBV2, with 8 bases aligning to TRBD2. Germline-derived CDR1 and CDR2 are SNHLY and FYNNEI. This CDR3 is built from 13 residues. V shed 7 bases and J 6 bases; nucleotides not matched to a gene: 8. The CDR3 reads CASNREGQGEQYV. DNA of the CDR3: TGTGCCAGCAATCGGGAGGGGCAAGGCGAGCAGTACGTC.

This chain uses TRBV7-6 with TRBJ1-1; no reliable D call. Germline V gene lookup returns CDR1 SGHVS and CDR2 FNYEAQ. Deletions cut 4 bases from V and 0 bases from J, with 24 bases between. The CDR3 sequence is 19 residues long. The CDR3 loop reads CASSSYGRGVTQMNTEAFF. The CDR3 nucleotides read TGTGCCAGCAGCTCCTATGGCCGTGGGGTAACTCAAATGAACACTGAAGCTTTCTTT.

This clonotype has only a few counts. The V and J genes are TRBV27 and TRBJ1-2, with D maybe TRBD1 (5 bases). The CDR3 runs to 13 residues. Germline V CDR1 and CDR2: MNHEY, SMNVEV (reference sequence). V lost 5 bases and J lost 9, with 16 bases in between. The CDR3 bases are TGTGCCAGCAGTCCATGGACACCTATTAGCTACACCTTC. It translates to CASSPWTPISYTF.

The table lists this clonotype with a few counts. The chain couples TRBV3-1 to TRBJ1-1; no reliable D call. Germline values: CDR1 LGHDT, CDR2 YNNKEL (reference sequence). The CDR3 has 14 residues. The V and J ends lost 6 bases and 2 bases respectively, with 13 bases between them. CDR3 bases: TGTGCCAGCAGTGAGGCGGGGAGAAACACTGAAGCTTTCTTT. Its protein is CASSEAGRNTEAFF. Together with reference TRBV3-1 and TRBJ1-1, the CDR3 gives the full variable domain: DTAVSQTPKYLVTQMGNDKSIKCEQNLGHDTMYWYKQDSKKFLKIMFSYNNKELIINETVPNRFSPKSPDKAHLNLHINSLELGDSAVYFCASSEAGRNTEAFFGQGTRLTVV.

The chain couples TRBV4-1 to TRBJ1-1; 9 bases are shared with TRBD1. Per germline, CDR1 MGHRA and CDR2 YSYEKL. The CDR3 spans 15 residues. V was pared by 3 bases and J by 3 bases, with 5 bases of the junction left unmatched. The CDR3 loop reads CASSQGQGGDTEAFF. The DNA of the CDR3 is TGCGCCAGCAGCCAGGGACAGGGTGGGGACACTGAAGCTTTCTTT.

In this sample, this clonotype turned up a few times. The rearrangement links TRBV6-1 to TRBJ2-7; a possible D gene is TRBD2 (6 bases). The CDR3 extends over 13 amino acids. Germline V gives CDR1 MNHNS, CDR2 SASEGT. Trimming cost V 4 bases and J 6 bases, with 13 bases left between them. Written as DNA, the CDR3 is TGTGCCAGCAGTGGGGCTCGGAGGGGCGAGCAGTACTTC. This codes for CASSGARRGEQYF.

Only a few counts were recorded for this clonotype. This chain joins TRBV12-3 or TRBV12-4 and TRBJ1-6; D ambiguous. Trimming left V 7 bases short and J 1 base short, with 8 bases between. The CDR3 has 14 amino acids. CDR3 sequence reads: CASNIRSYNSPLHF. Here the CDR3 DNA reads TGTGCCAGCAACATTAGGTCCTATAATTCACCCCTCCACTTT.

This clonotype occurred many times. The rearrangement links TRBV5-1 to TRBJ2-1; D remains unclear. V lost 0 bases, J lost 12 bases, and 13 bases lay in between. This CDR3 is built from 13 residues. Germline V CDR1 and CDR2: SGHRS, YFSETQ. The DNA for the CDR3 is TGCGCCAGCAGCTTGGAGGGTGCAGCAGTGCAGTTCTTC. It codes for CASSLEGAAVQFF. Variable domain in full (rest from reference TRBV5-1 and TRBJ2-1): KAGVTQTPRYLIKTRGQQVTLSCSPISGHRSVSWYQQTPGQGLQFLFEYFSETQRNKGNFPGRFSGRQFSNSRSEMNVSTLELGDSALYLCASSLEGAAVQFFGPGTRLTVL.

This clonotype was counted between two and nine times. Germline is not matched at one junction end, which may reflect a read error. This chain links TRBV28 with TRBJ1-6; the D gene is possibly TRBD1 (5 bases). The CDR3 spans 13 residues. The germline CDR1 and CDR2 sequences are MDHEN and SYDVKM. The CDR3 DNA reads as TGTGCCAGCAGTTCTGTACCCGGGACTGGCTCCGACTTT. Its protein is CASSSVPGTGSDF.

This clonotype was counted between two and nine times. The chain couples TRBV6-2 or TRBV6-3 to TRBJ2-3; tentative D call: TRBD2 (5 bases). Trimming pared 2 bases from V and 6 bases from J, leaving 18 bases between. Germline V gene data show CDR1 as MNHEY and CDR2 as SVGEGT. The CDR3 sequence is 16 residues long. This chain's CDR3 is CASSYVGLVGKDTQYF. In DNA, the CDR3 is TGTGCCAGCAGTTACGTAGGACTCGTCGGAAAGGATACGCAGTATTTT.